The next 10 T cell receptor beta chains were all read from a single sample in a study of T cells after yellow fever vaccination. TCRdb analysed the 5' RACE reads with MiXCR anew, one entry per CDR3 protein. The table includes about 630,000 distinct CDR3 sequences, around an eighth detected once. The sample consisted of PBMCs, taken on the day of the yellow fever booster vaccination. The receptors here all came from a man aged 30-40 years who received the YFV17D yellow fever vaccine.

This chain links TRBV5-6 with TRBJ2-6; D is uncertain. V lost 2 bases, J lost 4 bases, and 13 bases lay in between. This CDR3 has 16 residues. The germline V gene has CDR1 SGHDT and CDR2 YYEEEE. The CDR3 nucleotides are TGTGCCAGCAGCTTCGCTGTGGCTGCGGGGGCCAACGTCCTGACTTTC. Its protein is CASSFAVAAGANVLTF.

DNA for the CDR3: TGTGCCAGCATGGGCCAGGGCAACGAGCAGTACTTC. Its translation is CASMGQGNEQYF. The chain recombines TRBV6-2 or TRBV6-3 with TRBJ2-7, with D possibly being TRBD1 (5 bases). The CDR3 extends over 12 amino acids. In germline, CDR1 is MNHEY, CDR2 SVGEGT. V was shortened by 7 bases and J by 5 bases, with 12 bases between the two germline ends.

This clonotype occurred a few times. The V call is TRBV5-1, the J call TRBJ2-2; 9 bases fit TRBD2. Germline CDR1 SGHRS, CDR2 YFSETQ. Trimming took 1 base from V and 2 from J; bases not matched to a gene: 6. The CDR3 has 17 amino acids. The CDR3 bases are TGCGCCAGCAGCTTGAATCCTAGCGGGGTAAACACCGGGGAGCTGTTTTTT. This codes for CASSLNPSGVNTGELFF.

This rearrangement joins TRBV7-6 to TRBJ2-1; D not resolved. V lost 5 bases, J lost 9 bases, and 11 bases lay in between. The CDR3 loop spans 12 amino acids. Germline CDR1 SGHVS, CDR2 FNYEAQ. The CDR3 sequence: CASSHMSGEQFF. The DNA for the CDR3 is TGTGCCAGCAGCCACATGTCCGGTGAGCAGTTCTTC.

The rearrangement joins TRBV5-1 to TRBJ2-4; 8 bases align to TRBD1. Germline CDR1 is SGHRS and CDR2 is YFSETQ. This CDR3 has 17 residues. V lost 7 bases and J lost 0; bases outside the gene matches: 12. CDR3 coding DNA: TGCGCCAGCGGGACAGGCCAAGGACGACTAGCCAAAAACATTCAGTACTTC. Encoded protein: CASGTGQGRLAKNIQYF.

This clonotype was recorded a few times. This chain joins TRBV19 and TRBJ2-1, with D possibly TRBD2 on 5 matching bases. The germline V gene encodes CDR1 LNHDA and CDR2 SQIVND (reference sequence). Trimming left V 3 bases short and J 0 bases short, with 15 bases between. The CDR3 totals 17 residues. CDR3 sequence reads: CASSIAGGVGSYNEQFF. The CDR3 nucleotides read TGTGCCAGTAGTATCGCCGGAGGAGTAGGCTCCTACAATGAGCAGTTCTTC.

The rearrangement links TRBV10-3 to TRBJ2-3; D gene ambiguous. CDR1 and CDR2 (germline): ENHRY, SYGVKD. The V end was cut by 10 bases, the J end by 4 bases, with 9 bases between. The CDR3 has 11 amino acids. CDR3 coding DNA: TGTGCCACCACTCAGGCAGATACGCAGTATTTT. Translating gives CATTQADTQYF.

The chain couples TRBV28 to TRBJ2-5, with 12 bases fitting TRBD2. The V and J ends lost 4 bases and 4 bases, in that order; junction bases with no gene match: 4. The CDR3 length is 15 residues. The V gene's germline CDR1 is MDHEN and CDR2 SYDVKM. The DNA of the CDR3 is TGTGCCAGCAGTTACCCGACTAGCGGGAGAGAGACCCAGTACTTC. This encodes CASSYPTSGRETQYF.

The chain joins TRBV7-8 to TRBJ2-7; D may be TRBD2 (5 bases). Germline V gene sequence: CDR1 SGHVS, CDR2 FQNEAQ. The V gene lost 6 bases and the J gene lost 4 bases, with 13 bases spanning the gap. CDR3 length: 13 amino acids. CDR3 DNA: TGTGCCAGCAGGCCCCGGGGAGTGTACGAGCAGTACTTC. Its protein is CASRPRGVYEQYF.

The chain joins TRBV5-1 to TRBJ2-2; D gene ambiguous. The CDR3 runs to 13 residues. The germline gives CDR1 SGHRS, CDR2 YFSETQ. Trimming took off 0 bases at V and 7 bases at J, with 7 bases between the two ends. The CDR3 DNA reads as TGCGCCAGCAGCTTGGATCCGGACGGGGAGCTGTTTTTT. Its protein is CASSLDPDGELFF.